This T cell receptor (beta chain) was identified in a study of blood T cell repertoires in COVID-19. About the research overall: Researchers got acute and convalescent COVID-19 samples from the United States, Italy and Spain. The cDNA or gDNA used as material had been derived from T cells, B-cell-depleted T cells, or PBMCs.

In the study's own analysis: Estimation of nucleated cell counts relied on the amplification of reference gene primers. Generated by immunoSEQ multiplex PCR, the TCRdb table keeps only in-frame clones and is missing some. V, J and clone size are those of that table, while D and trimming were read from the DNA. The sample lists about 150,000 clones, about nine tenths occurring once. Trimming took off 6 bases at V and 7 bases at J, with 19 bases between the two ends. Per the germline V gene, CDR1 is MNHEY and CDR2 is SVGAGI. The CDR3 is 14 residues long. The V and J genes are TRBV6-5 and TRBJ2-7; the D gene is possibly TRBD1 (6 bases). This TCR was recovered from a woman aged 60-75 years with active or convalescent COVID-19. The specimen was peripheral blood. CDR3 in amino acids: CASRGDISLWEQYF. In DNA form, the CDR3 reads TGTGCCAGCAGGGGGGACATATCCTTGTGGGAGCAGTACTTC.